Below are 7 T cell receptor beta chains sequenced from a single sample in a study of blood T cell repertoires in COVID-19. Using immunoSEQ multiplex PCR, the repertoire was profiled, and TCRdb retains in-frame clones only, with some absent. The sample shows hundreds of thousands of clones, around 80% of them seen only once. Sequenced material: peripheral blood. The receptors here all came from an elderly man with acute or convalescent COVID-19.

This clone has a single count. This chain uses TRBV5-1 with TRBJ2-6; 9 bases line up with TRBD2. The CDR3 covers 17 residues. Germline V gives CDR1 SGHRS, CDR2 YFSETQ. Trimming removed 4 bases from V and 0 bases from J; junction bases left unmatched: 5. The CDR3: CASSETSGASGANVLTF. The CDR3 DNA sequence: TGCGCCAGCAGCGAGACTAGCGGAGCCTCTGGGGCCAACGTCCTGACTTTC.

The rearrangement joins TRBV7-9 to TRBJ1-1, with a possible D match to TRBD1 (5 bases). The CDR3 is 14 amino acids. From germline, CDR1 is SEHNR and CDR2 FQNEAQ (reference sequence). Trimming removed 0 bases from V and 2 bases from J, with 7 bases in between. The CDR3 nucleotides read TGTGCCAGCAGCTTAGCCAGGGCCAACACTGAAGCTTTCTTT. Its translation: CASSLARANTEAFF. Based on the CDR3 plus reference TRBV7-9 and TRBJ1-1, the full variable domain is DTGVSQNPRHKITKRGQNVTFRCDPISEHNRLYWYRQTLGQGPEFLTYFQNEAQLEKSRLLSDRFSAERPKGSFSTLEIQRTEQGDSAMYLCASSLARANTEAFFGQGTRLTVV.

The genes are TRBV27 and TRBJ1-5; D unclear. This CDR3 is built from 15 residues. The V end lost 10 bases, the J end lost 6 bases, and 22 bases lay between the germline ends. Looked up from germline, CDR1 is MNHEY and CDR2 is SMNVEV (reference sequence). This CDR3 reads CATTIGEGRSQPQHF. The DNA of the CDR3 is TGTGCCACCACGATTGGGGAGGGAAGAAGTCAGCCCCAGCATTTT.

By share, this clone counts as medium-sized. This chain connects TRBV11-2 to TRBJ2-7, with D possibly matching TRBD2 (8 bases). This CDR3 has 14 residues. Trimming left V 5 bases short and J 7 bases short, with 18 bases between. From germline, CDR1 is SGHAT and CDR2 FQNNGV. CDR3 residues: CASSPGGRGVEQYF. The CDR3 bases are TGTGCCAGCAGCCCAGGGGGGCGGGGGGTTGAGCAGTACTTC.

The J gene is TRBJ2-2, the V gene TRBV28; TRBD2 matches 7 bases. This CDR3 region has 16 residues. V lost 6 bases, J lost 1 base, and 8 bases stayed unmatched. Germline CDR1 reads MDHEN; CDR2 reads SYDVKM. CDR3 nucleotide sequence: TGTGCCAGCAGGTCCGGACTAGGTGTGAACACCGGGGAGCTGTTTTTT. Translating it yields CASRSGLGVNTGELFF.

The chain is built from TRBV6-5 and TRBJ2-7; the D is unclear. This CDR3 spans 14 amino acids. Germline CDR1 and CDR2: MNHEY and SVGAGI. Trimming pared 6 bases from V and 0 bases from J, leaving 12 bases between. CDR3 nucleotide sequence: TGTGCCAGCAGCTCCACATTGCTCTCCTACGAGCAGTACTTC. The encoded protein is CASSSTLLSYEQYF.

The V and J genes are TRBV28 and TRBJ1-2; maybe TRBD1 (6 bases). The CDR3 consists of 15 residues. CDR1 MDHEN and CDR2 SYDVKM come from the germline V gene. Trimming took off 7 bases at V and 2 bases at J, with 17 bases between the two ends. The CDR3: CASTGHQSFNYGYTF. The CDR3 DNA sequence: TGTGCCAGCACGGGACACCAATCGTTCAACTATGGCTACACCTTC.